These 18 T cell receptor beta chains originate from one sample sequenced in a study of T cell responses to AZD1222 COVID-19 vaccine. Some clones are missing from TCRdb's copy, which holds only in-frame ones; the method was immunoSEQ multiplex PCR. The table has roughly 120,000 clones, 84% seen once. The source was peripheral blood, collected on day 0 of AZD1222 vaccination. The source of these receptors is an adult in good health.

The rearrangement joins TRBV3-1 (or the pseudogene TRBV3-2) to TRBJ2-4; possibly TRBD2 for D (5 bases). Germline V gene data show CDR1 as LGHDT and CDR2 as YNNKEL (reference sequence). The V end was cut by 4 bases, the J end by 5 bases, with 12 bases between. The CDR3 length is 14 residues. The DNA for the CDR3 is TGTGCCAGCAGCCCCCGGTATAGCGAAAACATTCAGTACTTC. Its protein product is CASSPRYSENIQYF.

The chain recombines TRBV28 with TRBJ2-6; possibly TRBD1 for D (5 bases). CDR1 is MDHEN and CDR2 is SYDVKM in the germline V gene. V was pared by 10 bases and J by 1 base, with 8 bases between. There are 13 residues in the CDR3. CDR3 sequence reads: CAIDSSGANVLTF. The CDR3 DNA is TGTGCCATCGACAGTTCTGGGGCCAACGTCCTGACTTTC. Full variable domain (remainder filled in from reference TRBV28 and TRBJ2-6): DVKVTQSSRYLVKRTGEKVFLECVQDMDHENMFWYRQDPGLGLRLIYFSYDVKMKEKGDIPEGYSVSREKKERFSLILESASTNQTSMYLCAIDSSGANVLTFGAGSRLTVL.

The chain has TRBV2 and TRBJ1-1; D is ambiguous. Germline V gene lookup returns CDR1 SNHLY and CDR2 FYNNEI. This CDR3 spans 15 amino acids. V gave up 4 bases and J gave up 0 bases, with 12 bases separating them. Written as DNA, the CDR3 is TGTGCCAGCAGTGGGGCCCGTGTCATGAACACTGAAGCTTTCTTT. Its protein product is CASSGARVMNTEAFF.

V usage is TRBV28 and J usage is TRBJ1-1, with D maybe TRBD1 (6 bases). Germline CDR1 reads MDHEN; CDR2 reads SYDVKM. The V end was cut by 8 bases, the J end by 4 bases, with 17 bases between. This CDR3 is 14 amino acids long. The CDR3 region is CASGTSGVFTEAFF. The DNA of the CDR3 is TGTGCCAGCGGGACCTCAGGGGTTTTCACTGAAGCTTTCTTT.

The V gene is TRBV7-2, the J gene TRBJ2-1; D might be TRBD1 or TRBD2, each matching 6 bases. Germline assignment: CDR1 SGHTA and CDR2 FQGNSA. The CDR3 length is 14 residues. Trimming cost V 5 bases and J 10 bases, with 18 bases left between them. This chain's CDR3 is CASSTLPLGGEQFF. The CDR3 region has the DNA TGTGCCAGCAGCACCCTCCCCCTGGGGGGCGAGCAGTTCTTC.

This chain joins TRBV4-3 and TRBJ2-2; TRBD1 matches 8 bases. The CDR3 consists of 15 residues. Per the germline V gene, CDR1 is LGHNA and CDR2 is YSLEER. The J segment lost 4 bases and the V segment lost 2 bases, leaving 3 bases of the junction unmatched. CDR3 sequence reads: CASSQLDRGTGELFF. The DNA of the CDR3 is TGCGCCAGCAGCCAATTAGACAGGGGCACCGGGGAGCTGTTTTTT.

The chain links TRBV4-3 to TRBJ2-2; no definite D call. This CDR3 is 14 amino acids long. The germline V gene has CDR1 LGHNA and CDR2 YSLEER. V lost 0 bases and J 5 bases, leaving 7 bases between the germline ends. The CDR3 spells CASSQEPRTGELFF. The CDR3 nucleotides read TGCGCCAGCAGCCAAGAGCCCCGGACCGGGGAGCTGTTTTTT.

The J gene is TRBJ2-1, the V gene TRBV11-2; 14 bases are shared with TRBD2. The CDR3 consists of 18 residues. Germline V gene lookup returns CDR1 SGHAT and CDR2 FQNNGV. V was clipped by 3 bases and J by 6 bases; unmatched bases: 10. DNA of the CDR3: TGTGCCAGCAGCTTGGGGACTAGCGGGAGAAGGTTGGGCAATGAGCAGTTCTTC. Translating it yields CASSLGTSGRRLGNEQFF.

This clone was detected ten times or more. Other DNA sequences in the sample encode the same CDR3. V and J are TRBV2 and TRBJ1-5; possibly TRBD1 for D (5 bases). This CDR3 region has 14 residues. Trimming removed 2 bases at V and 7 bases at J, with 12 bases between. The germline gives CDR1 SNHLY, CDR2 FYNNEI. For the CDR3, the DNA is TGTGCCAGCAGTGAAAACCAGGGAAGCCAGCCCCAGCATTTT. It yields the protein CASSENQGSQPQHF.

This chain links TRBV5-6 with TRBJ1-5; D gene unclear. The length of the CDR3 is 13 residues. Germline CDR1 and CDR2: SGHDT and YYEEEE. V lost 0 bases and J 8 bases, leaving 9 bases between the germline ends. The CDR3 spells CASSLVHGEPQHF. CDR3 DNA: TGTGCCAGCAGCTTGGTCCACGGTGAGCCCCAGCATTTT.

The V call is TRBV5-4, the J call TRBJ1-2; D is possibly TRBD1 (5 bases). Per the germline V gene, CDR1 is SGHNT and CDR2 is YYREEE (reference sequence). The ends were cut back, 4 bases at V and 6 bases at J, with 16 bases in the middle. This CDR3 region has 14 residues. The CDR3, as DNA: TGTGCCAGCAGCCTGATACCGGGACTCCATGGCTACACCTTC. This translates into CASSLIPGLHGYTF.

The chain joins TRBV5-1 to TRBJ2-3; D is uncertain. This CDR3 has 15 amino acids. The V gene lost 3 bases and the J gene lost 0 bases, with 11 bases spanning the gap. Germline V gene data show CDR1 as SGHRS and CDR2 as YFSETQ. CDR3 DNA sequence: TGCGCCAGCAGCTCCGAGATACCTAGCACAGATACGCAGTATTTT. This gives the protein CASSSEIPSTDTQYF.

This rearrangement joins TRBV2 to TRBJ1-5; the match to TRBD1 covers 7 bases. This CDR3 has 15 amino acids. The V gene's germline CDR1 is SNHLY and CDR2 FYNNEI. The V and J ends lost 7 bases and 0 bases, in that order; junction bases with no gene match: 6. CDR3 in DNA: TGTGCCAGCACCCGGGACAGAAATAGCAATCAGCCCCAGCATTTT. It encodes CASTRDRNSNQPQHF.

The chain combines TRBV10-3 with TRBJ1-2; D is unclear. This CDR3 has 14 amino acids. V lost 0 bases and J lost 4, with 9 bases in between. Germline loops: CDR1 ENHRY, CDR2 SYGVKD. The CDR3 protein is CAISESSAPYGYTF. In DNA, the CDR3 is TGTGCCATCAGTGAGTCCTCAGCTCCCTATGGCTACACCTTC.

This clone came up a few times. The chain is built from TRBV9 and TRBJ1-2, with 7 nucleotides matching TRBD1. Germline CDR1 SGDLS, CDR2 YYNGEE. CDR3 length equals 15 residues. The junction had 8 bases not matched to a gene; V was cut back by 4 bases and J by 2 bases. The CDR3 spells CASSPRTGSNYGYTF. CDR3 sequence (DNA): TGTGCCAGCAGCCCCCGGACAGGATCGAACTATGGCTACACCTTC.

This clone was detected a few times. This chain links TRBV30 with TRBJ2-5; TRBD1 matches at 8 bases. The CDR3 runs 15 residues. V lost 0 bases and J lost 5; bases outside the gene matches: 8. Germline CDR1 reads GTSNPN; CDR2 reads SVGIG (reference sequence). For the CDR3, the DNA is TGTGCCTGGAGTGTCGACAGGGGTCCCGGCGAGACCCAGTACTTC. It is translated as CAWSVDRGPGETQYF.

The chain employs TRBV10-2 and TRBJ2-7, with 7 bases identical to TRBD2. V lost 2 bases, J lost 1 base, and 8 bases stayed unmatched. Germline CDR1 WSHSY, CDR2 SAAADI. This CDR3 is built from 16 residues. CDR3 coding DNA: TGCGCCAGCAGTGAGCACCCTGGCGGGGGATCCTACGAGCAGTACTTC. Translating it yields CASSEHPGGGSYEQYF.

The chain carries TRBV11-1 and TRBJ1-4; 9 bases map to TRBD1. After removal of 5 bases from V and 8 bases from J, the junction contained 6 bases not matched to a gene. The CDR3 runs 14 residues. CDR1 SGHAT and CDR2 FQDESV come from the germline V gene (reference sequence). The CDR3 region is CASSLGQGREKLFF. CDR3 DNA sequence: TGTGCCAGCAGCCTGGGACAGGGACGCGAAAAACTGTTTTTT.